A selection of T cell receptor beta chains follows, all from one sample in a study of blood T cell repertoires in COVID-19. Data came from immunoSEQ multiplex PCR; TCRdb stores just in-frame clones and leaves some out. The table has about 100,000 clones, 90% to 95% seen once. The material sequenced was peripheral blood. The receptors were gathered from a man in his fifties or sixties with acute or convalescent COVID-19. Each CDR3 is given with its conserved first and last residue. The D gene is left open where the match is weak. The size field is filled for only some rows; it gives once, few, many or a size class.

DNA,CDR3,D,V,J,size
TGCGCCAGCAGCTCAGATAGCAATCAGCCCCAGCATTTT,CASSSDSNQPQHF,.,TRBV5-1,TRBJ1-5,.
TGTGCCAGTAGAGAACTACAGGGAAGAAGGACAGATACGCAGTATTTT,CASRELQGRRTDTQYF,.,TRBV19,TRBJ2-3,.
TGCGCCAGCAGCCAAGACTACAGGCTGAACACTGAAGCTTTCTTT,CASSQDYRLNTEAFF,.,TRBV4-1,TRBJ1-1,.
TGTGCCAGCAGTTTTAGCCAGTCTTGGGCCAACGTCCTGACTTTC,CASSFSQSWANVLTF,.,TRBV27,TRBJ2-6,.
TGCGCCAGCAGCCTCCCCGGGACAGGAGATGGCTACACCTTC,CASSLPGTGDGYTF,TRBD1,TRBV4-1,TRBJ1-2,.
TGCGCCAGCAGTGAGCTCCGGGACTATGGCTACACCTTC,CASSELRDYGYTF,.,TRBV10-1,TRBJ1-2,.
TGTGCCATCAGCCGGGGACAGGGGAGAGGGGCCAACGTCCTGACTTTC,CAISRGQGRGANVLTF,TRBD1,TRBV10-3,TRBJ2-6,.
TGTGCCAGCTCACCGACTAGCGGGGGGGCGTTGAATGAGCAGTTCTTC,CASSPTSGGALNEQFF,TRBD2,TRBV18,TRBJ2-1,.
TGTGCCAGCAGCTCTAGCACAGATACGCAGTATTTT,CASSSSTDTQYF,.,TRBV7-2,TRBJ2-3,.
TGTGCCAGCAGCTTAGGCCCAGGACTTAATGAAAAACTGTTTTTT,CASSLGPGLNEKLFF,.,TRBV7-7,TRBJ1-4,once
TGTGCCACCAGTGACCCCACTGGCCGGGACAGACACGAGAACACCGGGGAGCTGTTTTTT,CATSDPTGRDRHENTGELFF,TRBD1,TRBV24-1,TRBJ2-2,.
TGCAGCGTCTCGACAGGGACAGGGAACACCATATATTTT,CSVSTGTGNTIYF,TRBD1,TRBV29-1,TRBJ1-3,.
TGTGTCAGAAGACGTGGGCACAGGGCAGCGTTGGAGCAGTACTTC,CVRRRGHRAALEQYF,.,TRBV7-5,TRBJ2-7,.
TGTGCCAGCAGTGCCCTTACCGAAGGGGGGGCGAAGGACTATGGCTACACCTTC,CASSALTEGGAKDYGYTF,.,TRBV2,TRBJ1-2,.
TGTGCCAGCAGTTTTAGCGGGGGTGGGGCAGATACGCAGTATTTT,CASSFSGGGADTQYF,TRBD2,TRBV28,TRBJ2-3,.
TGCAGCGGTTCCGGGACTAGCGGGTCCGGGGAGCTGTTTTTT,CSGSGTSGSGELFF,TRBD2,TRBV29-1,TRBJ2-2,once
TGTGCCAGCAGCGTAGTTGCGGCGAGCACAGATACGCAGTATTTT,CASSVVAASTDTQYF,.,TRBV9,TRBJ2-3,.
TGCGCCAGCCGGACTACTAGCGTCTACAATGAGCAGTTCTTC,CASRTTSVYNEQFF,TRBD2,TRBV5-1,TRBJ2-1,.
TGTGCCAGCAGCGTAGGAGGTAGGGGGACAGTCGGGGAGACCCAGTACTTC,CASSVGGRGTVGETQYF,TRBD1,TRBV9,TRBJ2-5,.
TGTGCCAGTACCCCGGGTTCCCGGGCTGGAAACACCATATATTTT,CASTPGSRAGNTIYF,.,TRBV19,TRBJ1-3,once
TGTGCCAGCAGCCCGACCGGGACAGGGGGCTACGAGCAGTACTTC,CASSPTGTGGYEQYF,TRBD1,TRBV11-2,TRBJ2-7,once
TGTGCCTGGAGTGTATTACTGAGCGGCAAAAATGAAGCTTTCTTT,CAWSVLLSGKNEAFF,.,TRBV30,TRBJ1-1,.
TGTGCCAGTAGTGATGGGGGCAGGTCTAATGAAAAACTGTTTTTT,CASSDGGRSNEKLFF,.,TRBV19,TRBJ1-4,.
TGTGCCAGCAGTTCCCAATGGACAGGGGCAGATACGCAGTATTTT,CASSSQWTGADTQYF,TRBD1,TRBV28,TRBJ2-3,.
TGTGCCAGCAGGTCCGGTTACGGGGAGCTGTTTTTT,CASRSGYGELFF,.,TRBV6-6,TRBJ2-2,.
TGCGCCAGCAGCGTTACTAGCGGGGGGCCCAACCCCACAGATACGCAGTATTTT,CASSVTSGGPNPTDTQYF,TRBD2,TRBV5-1,TRBJ2-3,.
TGTGCCAGCAGTCCCACAGGGGTCTATGGCTACACCTTC,CASSPTGVYGYTF,TRBD1,TRBV27,TRBJ1-2,.
TGCAGCGTTGGGCGGATCCTGAACACTGAAGCTTTCTTT,CSVGRILNTEAFF,.,TRBV29-1,TRBJ1-1,.
TGTGCCAGCAGCCCCCAGGGGGGATATGAAAAACTGTTTTTT,CASSPQGGYEKLFF,TRBD1,TRBV7-9,TRBJ1-4,.
TGTGCCAGTAGCCATCGGGGGGAGGGTGGCTACACCTTC,CASSHRGEGGYTF,.,TRBV19,TRBJ1-2,.
TGTGCCAGCAGCTTGGGCAGGGTAGAACAGCCCCAGCATTTT,CASSLGRVEQPQHF,.,TRBV5-5,TRBJ1-5,once
TGTGCCAGCAGTGAGATGGCAGGGGTGGGGTCAGATACGCAGTATTTT,CASSEMAGVGSDTQYF,.,TRBV2,TRBJ2-3,.
TGTGCCAGCACCATCCCGGGACTAGCAGCAGATACGCAGTATTTT,CASTIPGLAADTQYF,TRBD2,TRBV11-2,TRBJ2-3,.
TGTGCCAGCAAGCTCGGACAGGGGGCTTTGGATGAGCAGTTCTTC,CASKLGQGALDEQFF,TRBD1,TRBV28,TRBJ2-1,few
TGTGCCACCCAAGGGCCGGGACAGGGGTTCTCCGGGGAGCTGTTTTTT,CATQGPGQGFSGELFF,TRBD1,TRBV24-1,TRBJ2-2,once
TGTGCCAGCAGCGCCCGGGGGGGCGGAGGCTACACCTTC,CASSARGGGGYTF,.,TRBV9,TRBJ1-2,.
TGTGCCAGTAGTATCACCCTAGCGGGCCCCCAAGAGACCCAGTACTTC,CASSITLAGPQETQYF,TRBD2,TRBV19,TRBJ2-5,.
TGTGCCAGCAGCTACACAGGGTATAGCAATCAGCCCCAGCATTTT,CASSYTGYSNQPQHF,.,TRBV6-5,TRBJ1-5,once
TGTGCCTGGAGAGGTACAACAGGTGAAGCTTTCTTT,CAWRGTTGEAFF,.,TRBV30,TRBJ1-1,.
TGTGCCAGCAGTGACCCCGGGGAAGTGGCTTATAGCAATCAGCCCCAGCATTTT,CASSDPGEVAYSNQPQHF,.,TRBV6-4,TRBJ1-5,once